A selection of T cell receptor beta chains follows, all from one sample in a study of human T cells and chemical hapten exposure. TCRdb ran MiXCR on the RACE reads and lists one entry per CDR3 protein. This sample has roughly 380,000 distinct CDR3 sequences, with about 6% found just once. Sequencing was performed on whole blood, taken in connection with sensitization to the hapten diphenylcyclopropenone (DPC). Receptors were obtained from a woman between 18 and 29 years old with alopecia areata. Some clones in this sample may be carry-over from other donors' samples. CDR3s include the opening cysteine and the closing phenylalanine or tryptophan. D genes are given only for firm matches. Not every row has a clone size; where given, it reads once, few, many or a size class.

J gene	D gene	V gene	clone size	CDR3 protein	CDR3 DNA
TRBJ2-7	TRBD1	TRBV18	.	CASSPGDRSSYEQYF	TGTGCCAGCTCACCAGGGGACAGATCCTCCTACGAGCAGTACTTC
TRBJ1-5	.	TRBV6-1	once	CASRRQAAGSNQPQHF	TGTGCCAGCAGAAGACAGGCCGCAGGGAGCAATCAGCCCCAGCATTTT
TRBJ2-3	.	TRBV12-3/TRBV12-4	few	CASSPDSLGTDTQYF	TGTGCCAGCAGCCCAGACAGTTTGGGCACAGATACGCAGTATTTT
TRBJ1-6	.	TRBV5-1	.	CASSLDLDSPLHF	TGCGCCAGCAGCTTGGATCTGGATTCACCCCTCCACTTT
TRBJ2-2	.	TRBV6-4	many	CASSEAGANTGELFF	TGTGCCAGCAGTGAGGCAGGCGCGAACACCGGGGAGCTGTTTTTT
TRBJ2-3	.	TRBV5-4	.	CASAKTPTDTQYF	TGTGCCAGCGCTAAGACACCCACAGATACGCAGTATTTT
TRBJ1-5	.	TRBV7-2	.	CASSFGGEQPQHF	TGTGCCAGCAGCTTTGGCGGGGAGCAGCCCCAGCATTTT
TRBJ2-6	TRBD1	TRBV5-6	few	CASANRGSPGANVLTF	TGTGCCAGCGCTAACAGGGGTTCTCCTGGGGCCAACGTCCTGACTTTC
TRBJ2-1	.	TRBV28	.	CASSPQVNEQFF	TGTGCCAGCAGCCCTCAGGTTAATGAGCAGTTCTTC
TRBJ2-1	TRBD1	TRBV7-9	few	CASSSTGPKYNEQFF	TGTGCCAGCAGCTCGACAGGGCCAAAGTACAATGAGCAGTTCTTC
TRBJ2-1	TRBD2	TRBV27	.	CASRPGGNEQFF	TGTGCCAGCAGGCCGGGGGGCAATGAGCAGTTCTTC
TRBJ1-6	TRBD1	TRBV2	few	CASSEDRGRLDSPLHF	TGTGCCAGCAGTGAGGACAGGGGGCGGTTGGATTCACCCCTCCACTTT
TRBJ1-4	TRBD1	TRBV7-8	many	CASLRDRGGEKLFF	TGTGCCAGCTTACGCGACAGGGGCGGTGAAAAACTGTTTTTT
TRBJ1-6	TRBD1	TRBV4-2	many	CASSQASGQRYSPLHF	TGTGCCAGCAGCCAAGCCTCGGGACAGAGATATTCACCCCTCCACTTT
TRBJ1-3	.	TRBV7-9	many	CASSLGGGNTIYF	TGTGCCAGCAGCTTAGGAGGGGGAAACACCATATATTTT
TRBJ1-2	.	TRBV12-3/TRBV12-4	.	CASSIDSLMGYTF	TGTGCCAGCAGTATCGACAGCCTAATGGGCTACACCTTC
TRBJ1-1	.	TRBV3-1	many	CASSQDTNGAFF	TGTGCCAGCAGCCAAGACACGAACGGAGCTTTCTTT
TRBJ2-4	TRBD1	TRBV2	few	CASSKQGAEKNIQYF	TGTGCCAGCAGCAAACAGGGGGCAGAGAAAAACATTCAGTACTTC
TRBJ2-1	TRBD2	TRBV4-3	many	CASSQVGARLAGGLNEQFF	TGCGCCAGCAGCCAAGTGGGGGCCAGGCTAGCGGGGGGCCTCAATGAGCAGTTCTTC
TRBJ2-3	.	TRBV27	.	CASIGLTDTQYF	TGTGCCAGCATCGGCCTCACAGATACGCAGTATTTT
TRBJ1-1	.	TRBV6-6	.	CASTLDSLGTEAFF	TGTGCCAGCACCCTAGACAGCCTGGGAACTGAAGCTTTCTTT
TRBJ1-1	TRBD1	TRBV20-1	.	CSATGQAMNTEAFF	TGCAGTGCTACAGGACAGGCCATGAACACTGAAGCTTTCTTT
TRBJ1-1	TRBD1	TRBV7-8	many	CASSFHRGLEDTEAFF	TGTGCCAGCAGCTTTCACAGGGGGCTGGAGGACACTGAAGCTTTCTTT
TRBJ1-2	.	TRBV19	.	CASSTGRYGYTF	TGTGCCAGTAGTACCGGGCGATATGGCTACACCTTC
TRBJ1-2	.	TRBV18	few	CASSLASTGSEAWGYTF	TGTGCCAGCTCACTAGCTTCAACAGGGTCCGAAGCCTGGGGCTACACCTTC
TRBJ1-2	TRBD1	TRBV5-1	many	CASSMRIDRGFSYGYTF	TGCGCCAGCAGCATGAGGATTGACAGGGGTTTCAGCTATGGCTACACCTTC
TRBJ1-1	.	TRBV12-3/TRBV12-4	few	CASSAGAKAFF	TGTGCCAGCAGCGCGGGGGCTAAAGCTTTCTTT
TRBJ1-3	.	TRBV5-4	.	CASSPGGGGNTIYF	TGTGCCAGCAGCCCTGGAGGAGGAGGAAACACCATATATTTT
TRBJ2-1	.	TRBV18	.	CASSQEAYNEQFF	TGTGCCAGCTCCCAGGAAGCTTACAATGAGCAGTTCTTC
TRBJ2-3	.	TRBV11-1	few	CASSFVPRGAQYF	TGTGCCAGCAGCTTCGTCCCCAGGGGGGCGCAGTATTTT
TRBJ2-3	.	TRBV11-3	.	CASSLDLLDTQYF	TGTGCCAGCAGCTTAGATCTGTTGGATACGCAGTATTTT
TRBJ2-5	TRBD2	TRBV29-1	few	CSVEETSGGYF	TGCAGCGTTGAAGAGACTAGCGGGGGATACTTC
TRBJ2-3	.	TRBV7-2	.	CASSFSNWDTQYF	TGTGCCAGCAGCTTTTCGAACTGGGATACGCAGTATTTT
TRBJ2-3	.	TRBV12-3/TRBV12-4	.	CASRQGPDTQYF	TGTGCCAGCAGACAGGGACCAGATACGCAGTATTTT
TRBJ1-1	.	TRBV12-3/TRBV12-4	many	CASSLTGRASTEAFF	TGTGCCAGCAGTTTAACGGGCCGAGCCTCAACTGAAGCTTTCTTT
TRBJ2-2	.	TRBV11-1	few	CASSGAGNTGELFF	TGTGCCAGCAGTGGGGCAGGGAACACCGGGGAGCTGTTTTTT
TRBJ2-3	.	TRBV6-5	many	CASSYRVTDTQYF	TGTGCCAGCAGTTACAGGGTTACAGATACGCAGTATTTT
TRBJ1-1	.	TRBV12-3/TRBV12-4	many	CASSFSGGGEAFF	TGTGCCAGCAGTTTTTCCGGGGGCGGTGAAGCTTTCTTT
TRBJ1-1	.	TRBV4-3	few	CASSQDKVKNTEAFF	TGCGCCAGCAGCCAAGATAAGGTGAAAAACACTGAAGCTTTCTTT
TRBJ1-4	.	TRBV7-6	many	CASSLRGAATNEKLFF	TGTGCCAGCAGCTTACGAGGGGCGGCAACTAATGAAAAACTGTTTTTT
TRBJ2-1	.	TRBV13	many	CASSLSSNEQFF	TGTGCCAGCAGCTTATCTTCCAATGAGCAGTTCTTC
TRBJ1-1	.	TRBV12-3/TRBV12-4	.	CASSFPGSRSTEAFF	TGTGCCAGCAGTTTCCCCGGGAGCAGGTCGACTGAAGCTTTCTTT
TRBJ1-1	.	TRBV15	.	CATSRGPQGEDLEAFF	TGTGCCACCAGCAGAGGCCCCCAGGGAGAGGATCTCGAAGCTTTCTTT
TRBJ1-1	.	TRBV4-3	few	CASSQDGGVGMNTEAFF	TGCGCCAGCAGCCAAGATGGGGGGGTCGGCATGAACACTGAAGCTTTCTTT
TRBJ1-6	.	TRBV15	few	CATSSSTGRVAPLHF	TGTGCCACCAGCAGTTCCACAGGGAGGGTAGCACCCCTCCACTTT
TRBJ1-1	TRBD1	TRBV25-1	many	CASQGQGLNTEAFF	TGTGCCAGCCAAGGACAGGGTTTGAACACTGAAGCTTTCTTT
TRBJ1-1	.	TRBV6-5	medium-sized	CASSLSLLRETEAFF	TGTGCCAGCAGCCTCTCCTTACTCAGGGAAACTGAAGCTTTCTTT
TRBJ1-1	.	TRBV14	many	CATRRGTNTEAFF	TGTGCCACCCGGCGGGGGACGAACACTGAAGCTTTCTTT
TRBJ2-1	TRBD2	TRBV7-2	.	CASSRPGGGEQFF	TGTGCCAGCAGCCGCCCCGGCGGGGGAGAGCAGTTCTTC
TRBJ2-3	.	TRBV5-5	many	CASRSGVEDTQYF	TGTGCCAGCAGGTCTGGTGTAGAAGATACGCAGTATTTT
TRBJ2-7	TRBD1	TRBV12-3/TRBV12-4	few	CASSLSRDRGQREQYF	TGTGCCAGCAGTTTGAGTCGGGACAGGGGGCAACGGGAGCAGTACTTC
TRBJ1-1	.	TRBV29-1	many	CSTGGNGNTEAFF	TGCAGCACCGGGGGGAACGGGAACACTGAAGCTTTCTTT
TRBJ2-1	TRBD1	TRBV6-2/TRBV6-3	many	CASRRGQGGNEQFF	TGTGCCAGCAGGCGGGGACAGGGGGGAAATGAGCAGTTCTTC
TRBJ2-3	TRBD2	TRBV5-4	few	CASSSPGGGPGVDTQYF	TGTGCCAGCAGCTCCCCAGGCGGGGGGCCGGGGGTAGATACGCAGTATTTT
TRBJ2-1	.	TRBV5-1	few	CASSLSWGNNEQFF	TGCGCCAGCAGCTTGTCATGGGGTAACAATGAGCAGTTCTTC
TRBJ2-1	TRBD2	TRBV28	few	CASSRAAGGRSYNEQFF	TGTGCCAGCAGTCGGGCGGCGGGGGGCCGCTCCTACAATGAGCAGTTCTTC
TRBJ2-3	TRBD2	TRBV11-1	few	CASSSAGVGDTQYF	TGTGCCAGCAGCTCAGCGGGGGTCGGCGATACGCAGTATTTT
TRBJ2-7	.	TRBV20-1	.	CSAIEASTSSYEQYF	TGCAGTGCTATCGAGGCCAGTACGAGCTCCTACGAGCAGTACTTC
TRBJ1-4	TRBD1	TRBV12-3/TRBV12-4	many	CASRTTGGGEKLFF	TGTGCCAGCAGGACGACAGGGGGAGGTGAAAAACTGTTTTTT
TRBJ2-1	.	TRBV6-1	.	CASSEGLEGAHEQFF	TGTGCCAGCAGTGAAGGGTTGGAGGGGGCGCATGAGCAGTTCTTC